These 17 T cell receptor beta chains came from one sample sequenced in a study (dated by TCRdb to about 2015). The receptor library was made with 5' RACE. The sequencing machine was an Illumina MiSeq. TCRdb took the public reads, trimmed them with fastp at Q25, ran MiXCR for clone calling and kept in-frame beta chains. A single entry per CDR3 protein holds the most common genes and DNA from its merged rows. Here the sample has some 62,000 distinct CDR3 sequences; 25% to 30% occur a single time. The top ten hold about 2.3% of the sample. The sequencing sample was made of tumor-infiltrating naive CD4+ T cells sorted from the breast tumor. Reading the label with the study, this specimen's cell subset or site is: naive CD4+ T cells, CD4+CD45RA+CD25-. These TCRs come from a female donor with breast cancer.

This clonotype was seen a single time. The chain recombines TRBV6-2 or TRBV6-3 with TRBJ2-5; D is ambiguous. The CDR3 contains 17 residues. V was trimmed by 2 bases and J by 0 bases, leaving 16 bases between them. CDR1 MNHEY and CDR2 SVGEGT come from the germline V gene. The CDR3 bases are TGTGCCAGCAGTTACGGTTACGAGTCCTCCAACCAAGAGACCCAGTACTTC. Protein: CASSYGYESSNQETQYF.

This clonotype has only a few counts. V is TRBV6-6 and J is TRBJ2-7, with D perhaps matching TRBD1 or TRBD2 (5 bases each). Germline CDR1 and CDR2: MNHNY and SVGAGI (reference sequence). The CDR3 is made up of 13 amino acids. V lost 8 bases, J lost 3 bases, and 14 bases lay in between. CDR3 residues: CASGDSGRYEQYF. As DNA, the CDR3 is TGTGCCAGCGGAGACAGCGGACGCTACGAGCAGTACTTC.

In regard to this clonotype: The CDR3 does not end in the conserved phenylalanine or tryptophan, so this is likely a read error. V usage is TRBV7-9 and J usage is TRBJ2-1, with D possibly called TRBD1 or TRBD2 (5 bases each). The V and J ends lost 2 bases and 2 bases respectively, with 7 bases between them. The germline gives CDR1 SEHNR, CDR2 FQNEAQ (reference sequence). This CDR3 comprises 14 residues. Written as DNA, the CDR3 is TGTGCCAGCAGCTTACAGGGAGCCTACAATGAGCAGTTCTTA. Translated, it gives CASSLQGAYNEQFL.

The rearrangement joins TRBV4-1 to TRBJ2-5; no clear D gene. The CDR3 runs 13 residues. V was cut by 2 bases and J by 5 bases, with 9 bases left in between. CDR1 is MGHRA and CDR2 is YSYEKL in the germline V gene. CDR3: CASSQSPLETQYF. The CDR3 DNA reads as TGCGCCAGCAGCCAAAGCCCCCTCGAGACCCAGTACTTC.

This clonotype was counted at least ten times. V is TRBV12-3 or TRBV12-4 and J is TRBJ2-1; D assignment may be TRBD1 or TRBD2 (5 bases each). V was pared by 1 base and J by 12 bases, with 7 bases between. The CDR3 loop spans 11 amino acids. CDR3 amino acids: CASSLEGRQFF. DNA for the CDR3: TGTGCCAGCAGTTTAGAGGGGAGGCAGTTCTTC.

The J gene is TRBJ2-5, the V gene TRBV29-1; D gene unclear. V dropped 0 bases and J dropped 14 bases, with 4 bases sitting between them. The CDR3 spans 8 residues. Germline assignment: CDR1 SQVTM and CDR2 ANQGSEA. The CDR3 is CSVEDGYF. CDR3 DNA sequence: TGCAGCGTTGAAGATGGATACTTC.

Notes on this clonotype: Germline and junction disagree at one end, which may indicate a read error. This chain links TRBV20-1 with TRBJ1-4, with 8 bases aligning to TRBD1. This CDR3 contains 14 residues. From germline, CDR1 is DFQATT and CDR2 SNEGSKA (reference sequence). Here the CDR3 reads CSAKFQGASEKLVF. CDR3 sequence (DNA): TGCAGTGCTAAATTCCAGGGGGCGAGTGAAAAACTGGTTTTT.

This clonotype appeared many times. This chain uses TRBV20-1 with TRBJ2-7, with 10 bases identical to TRBD2. Trimming took 5 bases from V and 1 from J; bases not matched to a gene: 8. CDR1 DFQATT and CDR2 SNEGSKA come from the germline V gene (reference sequence). The CDR3 contains 15 residues. This CDR3 is CSALDPGLASYEQYF. For the CDR3, the DNA is TGCAGTGCTCTCGATCCGGGACTAGCGTCCTACGAGCAGTACTTC.

This clonotype was detected only a few times. This sequence may be a read error, since a much larger clone differs from it by one base. This chain's CDR3 is CASSSKAGQPQHF. The CDR3 DNA reads as TGTGCCAGCAGCTCAAAAGCCGGTCAGCCCCAGCATTTT. This chain connects TRBV7-3 to TRBJ1-5; no firm D call. CDR3 size: 13 residues. CDR1 and CDR2 (germline): SGHTA, FQGTGA. Trimming removed 4 bases from V and 6 bases from J, with 10 bases in between.

This clonotype has just a few counts. This chain links TRBV6-5 with TRBJ2-5; TRBD2 matches 10 bases. Germline values: CDR1 MNHEY, CDR2 SVGAGI. V gave up 5 bases and J gave up 5 bases; unmatched junction bases: 8. The CDR3 is 15 residues long. The CDR3 region is CASSPSGLASETQYF. CDR3 bases: TGTGCCAGCAGTCCGTCGGGACTAGCGAGTGAGACCCAGTACTTC.

This clonotype came up many times. This chain uses TRBV5-1 with TRBJ2-7; D is possibly TRBD2 (5 bases). The CDR3 sequence is 14 residues long. CDR1 is SGHRS, CDR2 YFSETQ, per germline. Trimming took off 0 bases at V and 6 bases at J, with 13 bases between the two ends. In DNA form, the CDR3 reads TGCGCCAGCAGCTTGGGCGGGTTTATTCTCGAGCAGTACTTC. As protein: CASSLGGFILEQYF.

This clonotype was picked up a small number of times. This chain joins TRBV20-1 and TRBJ2-1; D uncertain. The V end was cut by 1 base, the J end by 9 bases, with 13 bases between. This CDR3 contains 13 residues. Germline loops: CDR1 DFQATT, CDR2 SNEGSKA (reference sequence). The CDR3 reads CSARGNSYGEQFF. Here the CDR3 DNA reads TGCAGTGCTAGAGGGAATAGCTACGGTGAGCAGTTCTTC.

This clonotype is classed as medium-sized. The genes are TRBV7-2 and TRBJ1-6; D gene ambiguous. Trimming cost V 5 bases and J 7 bases, with 12 bases left between them. This CDR3 region has 14 residues. CDR1 is SGHTA, CDR2 FQGNSA, per germline. The CDR3 DNA follows: TGTGCCAGCAGCCCACAGCTCGCGAATTCACCCCTCCACTTT. It translates to CASSPQLANSPLHF.

This clonotype was detected a few times. The chain uses TRBV7-3 and TRBJ2-1, with 10 nucleotides matching TRBD1. The CDR3 runs 16 residues. The V gene's germline CDR1 is SGHTA and CDR2 FQGTGA. J gave up 7 bases and V 4 bases, and 10 bases lay outside the gene matches. The DNA of the CDR3 is TGTGCCAGCAGCTCGACCGGGACAGGGGAGTCAAATGAGCAGTTCTTC. Its translation: CASSSTGTGESNEQFF.

The genes are TRBV2 and TRBJ2-1; D not resolved. The germline gives CDR1 SNHLY, CDR2 FYNNEI. This CDR3 has 12 amino acids. Trimming removed 8 bases at V and 9 bases at J, with 14 bases between. The CDR3 DNA is TGTGCCAGCCGAGAGTTTTCTAGTGAGCAGTTCTTC. This codes for CASREFSSEQFF.

This clonotype has more than one count but fewer than ten. The rearrangement links TRBV6-5 to TRBJ1-1; D unresolved. The CDR3 runs 14 residues. V lost 4 bases to trimming and J lost 3 bases, with 12 bases between them. In germline, CDR1 is MNHEY, CDR2 SVGAGI. This CDR3 is CASSLPGLDTEAFF. The CDR3 DNA reads as TGTGCCAGCAGTTTACCGGGCTTGGACACTGAAGCTTTCTTT.

Concerning this clonotype: It may be a read error: a sequence one base away is much more abundant. V and J are TRBV6-5 and TRBJ1-2; unclear D gene. The CDR3 loop spans 14 amino acids. Germline V CDR1 and CDR2: MNHEY, SVGAGI. CDR3 DNA sequence: TGTACCAGCAGCCGAAACTGGGCAGACTATGGCTACACCTTC. Protein: CTSSRNWADYGYTF.